This entry is about one T cell receptor beta chain. Its antigen remains unidentified. This entry comes from a study of response to subunit inactivated influenza vaccine. The study, taken as a whole, reports: T cells newly recruited by each seasonal influenza vaccination are few, the authors suggested.

Using its own MiXCR run on the RT-PCR reads, TCRdb lists one record per CDR3 protein. The data hold some 850,000 distinct CDR3 sequences, with approximately 17% observed a single time. With 5 bases removed from V and 5 bases from J, the gap between germline ends came to 15 bases. From germline, CDR1 is MNHNS and CDR2 SASEGT. The length of the CDR3 is 14 residues. This sequence joins TRBV6-1 and TRBJ2-5; the D is unclear. The clonotype comes from a man aged 50 to 60 who received an inactivated influenza vaccine. Source: PBMCs from blood, taken roughly 5 days after vaccination. CDR3 sequence (DNA): TGTGCCAGCAGTCCCGGAGTTAGGGATGAGACCCAGTACTTC. This gives the protein CASSPGVRDETQYF.